These 14 T cell receptor beta chains came from one sample sequenced in a study of blood T cell repertoires in COVID-19. The data were produced by immunoSEQ multiplex PCR, yet TCRdb's version contains in-frame clones alone and is incomplete. The table lists about 160,000 clones, 81% of them singletons. The sequenced sample consisted of peripheral blood. The receptors were gathered from a man in his 60s with active or convalescent COVID-19.

The chain carries TRBV7-9 and TRBJ1-4; TRBD1 aligns across 8 bases. The CDR3 is 17 amino acids. Per germline, CDR1 SEHNR and CDR2 FQNEAQ (reference sequence). Trimming took 2 bases from V and 5 from J; bases not matched to a gene: 10. The chain's CDR3 is CASSLLRSTGENEKLFF. The CDR3 DNA reads TGTGCCAGCAGCTTACTGAGGTCGACAGGGGAAAATGAAAAACTGTTTTTT.

The chain combines TRBV28 with TRBJ2-5, with TRBD1 identical over 9 bases. V lost 3 bases to trimming and J lost 5 bases; unmatched junction nucleotides: 13. The CDR3 length is 17 residues. Germline lookup yields CDR1 MDHEN and CDR2 SYDVKM. CDR3 amino acids: CASSFPTPDRGRETQYF. For the CDR3, the DNA is TGTGCCAGCAGTTTCCCCACGCCGGACAGGGGACGGGAGACCCAGTACTTC.

The chain employs TRBV3-1 (or the pseudogene TRBV3-2) and TRBJ2-2, with 7 positions matching TRBD2. Germline CDR1 reads LGHDT; CDR2 reads YNNKEL (reference sequence). The CDR3 is 16 amino acids. Trimming took 8 bases from V and 1 from J; bases not matched to a gene: 10. The CDR3 DNA reads as TGTGCCAGCGGAGCCTCCGGGACTATGAACACCGGGGAGCTGTTTTTT. It yields the protein CASGASGTMNTGELFF.

This clone showed up just a few times. This sequence joins TRBV19 and TRBJ1-5; D might be TRBD1 (5 bases). This CDR3 region has 16 residues. The V gene's germline CDR1 is LNHDA and CDR2 SQIVND (reference sequence). V lost 1 base and J lost 6, with 16 bases in between. The CDR3, as DNA: TGTGCCAGTAGTATAGTGAACAGGCGGATGGGTCAGCCCCAGCATTTT. It codes for CASSIVNRRMGQPQHF. Based on the CDR3 plus reference TRBV19 and TRBJ1-5, the full variable domain is DGGITQSPKYLFRKEGQNVTLSCEQNLNHDAMYWYRQDPGQGLRLIYYSQIVNDFQKGDIAEGYSVSREKKESFPLTVTSAQKNPTAFYLCASSIVNRRMGQPQHFGDGTRLSIL.

The gene calls are TRBV6-6 and TRBJ2-7; D possibly corresponds to TRBD2 (6 bases). This CDR3 comprises 12 residues. From germline, CDR1 is MNHNY and CDR2 SVGAGI (reference sequence). The CDR3 coding sequence is TGTGCCAGCAGTTACTCGCAGACTAGTCCGATAGTC. Its translation is CASSYSQTSPIV.

V and J are TRBV2 and TRBJ1-2, with 9 bases matching TRBD1. The CDR3 spans 15 residues. With V trimmed by 6 bases and J by 0 bases, 5 bases remained unmatched. Germline assignment: CDR1 SNHLY and CDR2 FYNNEI. This CDR3 reads CASRSRTGANYGYTF. CDR3 DNA sequence: TGTGCCAGCAGATCTAGGACAGGGGCTAACTATGGCTACACCTTC. Combining the CDR3 with reference TRBV2 and TRBJ1-2 gives the whole variable domain EPEVTQTPSHQVTQMGQEVILRCVPISNHLYFYWYRQILGQKVEFLVSFYNNEISEKSEIFDDQFSVERPDGSNFTLKIRSTKLEDSAMYFCASRSRTGANYGYTFGSGTRLTVV.

The chain has TRBV6-1 and TRBJ1-2; the match to TRBD1 covers 9 bases. Per the germline V gene, CDR1 is MNHNS and CDR2 is SASEGT. This CDR3 region has 15 residues. V shed 0 bases and J 6 bases; nucleotides not matched to a gene: 5. CDR3 sequence reads: CASSEATGQGHGYTF. CDR3 in DNA: TGTGCCAGCAGTGAAGCCACCGGACAGGGGCATGGCTACACCTTC.

The CDR3 loop is CASSSGNTGELFF. The CDR3 bases are TGTGCCAGCAGCTCCGGGAACACCGGGGAGCTGTTTTTT. The rearrangement links TRBV5-5 to TRBJ2-2; D is unclear. This CDR3 region has 13 residues. The ends were cut back, 3 bases at V and 1 base at J, with 4 bases in the middle. Looked up from germline, CDR1 is SGHKS and CDR2 is YYEKEE (reference sequence).

The gene calls are TRBV2 and TRBJ2-5; TRBD1 matches 9 bases. The length of the CDR3 is 17 residues. Unmatched junction bases numbered 12, after V lost 6 bases and J lost 1 base. Germline V gene sequence: CDR1 SNHLY, CDR2 FYNNEI. The CDR3 nucleotides read TGTGCCAGCAGGGTACAGGGGGCGAGGTCCCCCCAAGAGACCCAGTACTTC. Amino acids: CASRVQGARSPQETQYF.

The chain combines TRBV2 with TRBJ1-5, with 8 bases identical to TRBD1. This CDR3 region has 15 residues. Germline assignment: CDR1 SNHLY and CDR2 FYNNEI. V lost 7 bases and J lost 3; bases outside the gene matches: 8. CDR3: CASTQDRVPNQPQHF. The CDR3, as DNA: TGTGCCAGCACCCAGGACAGGGTCCCCAATCAGCCCCAGCATTTT.

This chain connects TRBV10-3 to TRBJ1-2; TRBD1 aligns across 7 bases. The CDR3 spans 15 residues. From germline, CDR1 is ENHRY and CDR2 SYGVKD. The J segment lost 0 bases and the V segment lost 6 bases, leaving 7 bases of the junction unmatched. This CDR3 is CAIRGDSPSNYGYTF. The CDR3 nucleotides read TGTGCCATCAGGGGGGACAGCCCCTCTAACTATGGCTACACCTTC.

V gene TRBV5-1 combines with J gene TRBJ1-2; weak D call: TRBD1 (6 bases). The CDR3 contains 13 residues. Germline values: CDR1 SGHRS, CDR2 YFSETQ. Trimming took off 4 bases at V and 6 bases at J, with 13 bases between the two ends. The CDR3 reads CASSQGRADGYTF. CDR3 nucleotides: TGCGCCAGCAGCCAGGGGAGGGCGGATGGCTACACCTTC.

The chain has TRBV5-6 and TRBJ1-2; no firm D call. This CDR3 has 12 amino acids. Germline CDR1 is SGHDT and CDR2 is YYEEEE. Trimming left V 1 base short and J 4 bases short, with 5 bases between. Here the CDR3 DNA reads TGTGCCAGCAGCTTGCCCGGCTATGGCTACACCTTC. Protein sequence: CASSLPGYGYTF.

The gene calls are TRBV5-1 and TRBJ1-4; 7 bases are a match to TRBD1. This CDR3 contains 17 residues. The J segment lost 1 base and the V segment lost 0 bases, leaving 6 bases of the junction unmatched. CDR1 SGHRS and CDR2 YFSETQ come from the germline V gene. The CDR3 coding sequence is TGCGCCAGCAGCTTGGTCAGACAGGGTAGAACTAATGAAAAACTGTTTTTT. Amino acids: CASSLVRQGRTNEKLFF.